This TCR beta chain stems from a study of cytomegalovirus exposure and HLA in healthy donors. Study-wide findings and caveats: Overall, under 200 TCR beta chains were annotated as cytomegalovirus-associated. In a later analysis, first-cohort TCR clusters were found to tend to co-occur in the approximately 120 validation repertoires. Reports indicated that the classifier achieved high specificity and sensitivity in diagnosing cytomegalovirus status. Many donors shared some public TCRs, even though most TCR sequences were rare.

Some clones are missing from TCRdb's copy, which holds only in-frame ones; the method was immunoSEQ multiplex PCR. The data hold 200,000 to 250,000 clones, with around 87% observed a single time. The CDR3 runs to 14 residues. Trimming cost V 0 bases and J 3 bases, with 10 bases left between them. CDR1 and CDR2 (germline): SGHNT, YYREEE (reference sequence). A word on this clone: Its antigen is unknown.

The TCR was taken from a young woman in good health and CMV-seropositive. Sequencing was performed on PBMCs. V usage is TRBV5-4 and J usage is TRBJ2-7; D is uncertain. For the CDR3, the DNA is TGTGCCAGCAGCTTGGACAGTTCGTACTACGAGCAGTACTTC. Translation gives CASSLDSSYYEQYF.